The T cell receptor beta chain under discussion was sequenced for a study of cytomegalovirus exposure and HLA in healthy donors. The PCR made use of 60 Vbeta and 13 Jbeta primers. Produced via immunoSEQ multiplex PCR; TCRdb's table is partial and in-frame only. The profile shows some 140,000 clones, about 70% of them singletons. V lost 5 bases, J lost 3 bases, and 23 bases lay in between. Germline V gives CDR1 MNHEY, CDR2 SMNVEV (reference sequence). This CDR3 contains 17 residues. The sample consisted of PBMCs. The rearrangement links TRBV27 to TRBJ2-7, with D possibly being TRBD1 (7 bases). The receptor's source is a man aged 18 to 29 in good health and CMV-seronegative. CDR3 nucleotide sequence: TGTGCCAGCAGTGTCAGGGGGGACACAGTAATTGGCTACGAGCAGTACTTC. This sequence encodes CASSVRGDTVIGYEQYF.